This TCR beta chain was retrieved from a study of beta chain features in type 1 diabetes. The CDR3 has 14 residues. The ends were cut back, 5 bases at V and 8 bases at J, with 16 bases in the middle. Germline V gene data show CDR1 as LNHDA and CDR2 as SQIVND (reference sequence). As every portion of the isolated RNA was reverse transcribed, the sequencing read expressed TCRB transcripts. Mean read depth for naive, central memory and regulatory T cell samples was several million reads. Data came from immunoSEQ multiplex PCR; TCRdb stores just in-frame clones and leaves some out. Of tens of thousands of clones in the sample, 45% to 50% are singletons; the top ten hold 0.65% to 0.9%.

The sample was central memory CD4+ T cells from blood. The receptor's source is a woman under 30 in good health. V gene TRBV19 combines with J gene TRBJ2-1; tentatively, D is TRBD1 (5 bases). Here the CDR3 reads CASSDSPRFDEQFF. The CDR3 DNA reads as TGTGCCAGTAGTGACAGCCCAAGATTCGATGAGCAGTTCTTC.